Below, 6 T cell receptor beta chains from the same sample are listed, as sequenced in a study of cytomegalovirus exposure and HLA in healthy donors. Both 60 Vbeta primers and 13 Jbeta primers went into the PCR. Assay used: immunoSEQ multiplex PCR; TCRdb lists only in-frame clones, some missing. The top ten hold around 2.1% of the sample, which has hundreds of thousands of clones, about 87% seen once. Sequencing was done on a sample of PBMCs. Receptors originate from a woman between 18 and 29 years old in good health and CMV-seronegative.

The count of this clone is one. This chain uses TRBV7-2 with TRBJ2-7; TRBD2 agrees at 11 bases. V lost 3 bases to trimming and J lost 6 bases; unmatched junction nucleotides: 7. The V gene's germline CDR1 is SGHTA and CDR2 FQGNSA. The CDR3 totals 15 residues. The CDR3 coding sequence is TGTGCCAGCAGCTTCCTAGCGGGGGGCACTTTCGAGCAGTACTTC. This gives the protein CASSFLAGGTFEQYF.

This chain uses TRBV9 with TRBJ2-7, with 7 bases that match TRBD2. Trimming at V came to 0 bases and at J to 5 bases, leaving 8 bases not matched to a gene. The CDR3 consists of 15 residues. CDR1 is SGDLS and CDR2 is YYNGEE in the germline V gene. CDR3: CASSVGGGLRNEQYF. CDR3 sequence (DNA): TGTGCCAGCAGCGTAGGGGGAGGGTTGAGGAACGAGCAGTACTTC.

V and J are TRBV27 and TRBJ2-7, with TRBD1 as a possible D gene (5 bases). Germline lookup yields CDR1 MNHEY and CDR2 SMNVEV (reference sequence). The CDR3 is 15 amino acids. V lost 3 bases and J lost 4, with 16 bases in between. The CDR3 here is CASSLDGRQPYEQYF. The CDR3 DNA sequence: TGTGCCAGCAGTTTGGATGGGCGACAGCCTTACGAGCAGTACTTC.

This chain uses TRBV6-5 with TRBJ2-5; D is perhaps TRBD2 (6 bases). V was clipped by 4 bases and J by 2 bases, with 14 bases between them. In germline, CDR1 is MNHEY, CDR2 SVGAGI. The CDR3 sequence is 15 residues long. The CDR3 reads CASSSGGVPQETQYF. The CDR3 DNA reads as TGTGCCAGCAGTTCTGGCGGGGTTCCTCAAGAGACCCAGTACTTC.

The CDR3 coding sequence is TGCAGCGTTGTAGACAGAAAAAATCAGCCCCAGCATTTT. Its protein is CSVVDRKNQPQHF. The chain joins TRBV29-1 to TRBJ1-5; tentative D call: TRBD1 (5 bases). V was clipped by 4 bases and J by 4 bases, with 11 bases between them. The CDR3 sequence is 13 residues long. CDR1 SQVTM and CDR2 ANQGSEA come from the germline V gene.

The chain combines TRBV30 with TRBJ2-2, with TRBD2 matching over 7 bases. Germline lookup yields CDR1 GTSNPN and CDR2 SVGIG (reference sequence). The CDR3 extends over 13 amino acids. Losses at the gene ends were 4 bases for V and 6 bases for J; bases not matched to a gene: 5. This CDR3 reads CAWTPGGAGELFF. In DNA, the CDR3 is TGTGCCTGGACCCCGGGAGGTGCCGGGGAGCTGTTTTTT.